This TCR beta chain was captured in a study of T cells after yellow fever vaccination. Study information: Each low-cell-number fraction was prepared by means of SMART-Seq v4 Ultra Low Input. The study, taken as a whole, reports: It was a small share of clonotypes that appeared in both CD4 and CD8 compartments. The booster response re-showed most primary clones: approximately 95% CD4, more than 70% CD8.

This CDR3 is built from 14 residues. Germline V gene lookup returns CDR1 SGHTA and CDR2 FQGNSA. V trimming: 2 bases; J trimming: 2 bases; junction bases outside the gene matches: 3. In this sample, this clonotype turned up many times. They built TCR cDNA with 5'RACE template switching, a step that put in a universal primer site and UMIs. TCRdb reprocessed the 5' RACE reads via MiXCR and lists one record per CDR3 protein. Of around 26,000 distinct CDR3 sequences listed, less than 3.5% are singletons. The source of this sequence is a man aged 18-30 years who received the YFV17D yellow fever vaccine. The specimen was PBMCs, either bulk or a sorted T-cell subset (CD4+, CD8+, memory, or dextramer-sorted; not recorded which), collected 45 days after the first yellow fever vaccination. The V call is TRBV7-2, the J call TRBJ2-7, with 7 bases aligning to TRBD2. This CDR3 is CASSLSSGAYEQYV. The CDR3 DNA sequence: TGTGCCAGCAGCTTATCCAGCGGGGCCTACGAGCAGTACGTC.